The entry that follows covers one T cell receptor (beta chain) sequence. A TCRbeta library incorporating unique molecular identifiers was prepared. TCRdb reanalysed the PCR reads using MiXCR and keeps one entry per CDR3 protein. In the table there are roughly 500,000 distinct CDR3 sequences, about 18% of which are singletons. The data derive from a study of T-cell reconstitution after alpha-beta-depleted transplantation in children. J was trimmed by 7 bases and V by 6 bases; bases with no gene match: 8. Germline CDR1 MNHEY, CDR2 SVGAGI. This CDR3 has 14 residues. The clonotype was recovered from a human donor who donated a stem cell graft to a child with acute lymphoblastic leukemia. The material was PBMCs from the stem cell graft donor, obtained from the stem cell graft. The chain employs TRBV6-5 and TRBJ1-4, with TRBD1 matching 7 bases. CDR3 amino acids: CASSYTGAGEKLFF. The CDR3 nucleotides are TGTGCCAGCAGCTATACAGGGGCCGGTGAAAAACTGTTTTTT.